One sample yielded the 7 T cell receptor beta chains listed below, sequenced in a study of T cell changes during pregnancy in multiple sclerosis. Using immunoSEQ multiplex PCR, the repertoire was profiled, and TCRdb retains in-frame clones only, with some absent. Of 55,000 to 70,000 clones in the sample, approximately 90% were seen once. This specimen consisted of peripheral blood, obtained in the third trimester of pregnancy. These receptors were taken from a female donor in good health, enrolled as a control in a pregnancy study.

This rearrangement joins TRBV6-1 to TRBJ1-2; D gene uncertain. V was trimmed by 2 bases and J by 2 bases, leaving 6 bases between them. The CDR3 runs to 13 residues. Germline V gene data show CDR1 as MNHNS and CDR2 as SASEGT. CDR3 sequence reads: CASSERSNYGYTF. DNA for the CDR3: TGTGCCAGCAGTGAACGTAGCAACTATGGCTACACCTTC.

The CDR3 DNA sequence: TGTGCCAGCAGTCGTGACAGGGGTAGAAACACCGGGGAGCTGTTTTTT. Its translation is CASSRDRGRNTGELFF. The chain employs TRBV7-8 and TRBJ2-2; 8 bases agree with TRBD1. The CDR3 covers 16 residues. Germline CDR1 SGHVS, CDR2 FQNEAQ. Trimming at V came to 6 bases and at J to 2 bases, leaving 8 bases not matched to a gene.

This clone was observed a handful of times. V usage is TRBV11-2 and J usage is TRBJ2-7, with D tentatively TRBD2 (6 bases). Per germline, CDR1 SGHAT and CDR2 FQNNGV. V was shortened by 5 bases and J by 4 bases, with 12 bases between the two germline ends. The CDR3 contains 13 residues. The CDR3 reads CASSTGTRYEQYF. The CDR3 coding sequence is TGTGCCAGCAGCACCGGGACTCGATACGAGCAGTACTTC. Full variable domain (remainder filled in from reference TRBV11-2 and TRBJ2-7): EAGVAQSPRYKIIEKRQSVAFWCNPISGHATLYWYQQILGQGPKLLIQFQNNGVVDDSQLPKDRFSAERLKGVDSTLKIQPAKLEDSAVYLCASSTGTRYEQYFGPGTRLTVT.

Here the CDR3 DNA reads TGTGCCAGCAGTGATCTTGACAGGGTGAAAAACATTCAGTACTTC. Translated: CASSDLDRVKNIQYF. V and J are TRBV2 and TRBJ2-4, with 7 bases fitting TRBD1. With V trimmed by 3 bases and J by 4 bases, 6 bases remained unmatched. The CDR3 is made up of 15 amino acids. Germline CDR1 and CDR2: SNHLY and FYNNEI. Variable domain in full (rest from reference TRBV2 and TRBJ2-4): EPEVTQTPSHQVTQMGQEVILRCVPISNHLYFYWYRQILGQKVEFLVSFYNNEISEKSEIFDDQFSVERPDGSNFTLKIRSTKLEDSAMYFCASSDLDRVKNIQYFGAGTRLSVL.

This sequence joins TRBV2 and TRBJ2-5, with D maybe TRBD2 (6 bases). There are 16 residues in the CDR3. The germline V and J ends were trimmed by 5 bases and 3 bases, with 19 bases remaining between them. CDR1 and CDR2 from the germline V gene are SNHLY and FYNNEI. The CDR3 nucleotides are TGTGCCAGCAGTCGACTAGTAGCGCCAGGAAAAGAGACCCAGTACTTC. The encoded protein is CASSRLVAPGKETQYF. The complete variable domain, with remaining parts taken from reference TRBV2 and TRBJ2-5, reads EPEVTQTPSHQVTQMGQEVILRCVPISNHLYFYWYRQILGQKVEFLVSFYNNEISEKSEIFDDQFSVERPDGSNFTLKIRSTKLEDSAMYFCASSRLVAPGKETQYFGPGTRLLVL.

CDR3: CASSAWTGGSYEQYF. CDR3 bases: TGTGCCAGCAGCGCTTGGACAGGGGGGTCCTACGAGCAGTACTTC. The chain has TRBV9 and TRBJ2-7; the match to TRBD1 covers 10 bases. Losses at the gene ends were 3 bases for V and 1 base for J; bases not matched to a gene: 4. The CDR3 consists of 15 residues. Germline CDR1 SGDLS, CDR2 YYNGEE.

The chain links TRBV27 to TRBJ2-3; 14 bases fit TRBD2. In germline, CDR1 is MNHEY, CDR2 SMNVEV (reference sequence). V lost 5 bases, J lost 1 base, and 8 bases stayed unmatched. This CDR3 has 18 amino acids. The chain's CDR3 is CASSRRTSGGSGTDTQYF. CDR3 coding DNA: TGTGCCAGCAGTAGGAGGACTAGCGGGGGGTCCGGCACAGATACGCAGTATTTT.